Shown below are 10 T cell receptor beta chains from a single sample sequenced in a study of cytomegalovirus exposure and HLA in healthy donors. It was with 60 Vbeta and 13 Jbeta primers that the PCR ran. Using immunoSEQ multiplex PCR, the repertoire was profiled, and TCRdb retains in-frame clones only, with some absent. This table has roughly 100,000 clones, 69% appearing once. The material sequenced was PBMCs. These receptor sequences come from a man aged 25-40 years in good health and CMV-seronegative.

V gene TRBV27 combines with J gene TRBJ2-7; TRBD1 aligns across 9 bases. CDR3 size: 12 residues. Trimming took 8 bases from V and 7 from J; bases not matched to a gene: 6. Per germline, CDR1 MNHEY and CDR2 SMNVEV (reference sequence). CDR3 DNA: TGTGCCAGCTGGGACAGGGTGAAGGAGCAGTACTTC. Translating gives CASWDRVKEQYF.

This chain's CDR3 is CASSESLAGGSSYNEQFF. The CDR3 coding sequence is TGCGCCAGCAGTGAGTCACTAGCGGGAGGGAGCTCCTACAATGAGCAGTTCTTC. J is TRBJ2-1 and V is TRBV10-2, with 13 bases that match TRBD2. Germline V CDR1 and CDR2: WSHSY, SAAADI. CDR3 size: 18 residues. Trimming cost V 0 bases and J 0 bases; bases outside gene matches: 2.

This clone has a single count. The chain carries TRBV7-8 and TRBJ2-4; TRBD1 aligns across 8 bases. Trimming took 3 bases from V and 15 from J; bases not matched to a gene: 7. This CDR3 has 12 amino acids. Germline V gene sequence: CDR1 SGHVS, CDR2 FQNEAQ. The CDR3, as DNA: TGTGCCAGCAGCTTTACGGACAGGGCTCGGTACTTC. Translated: CASSFTDRARYF.

The CDR3 bases are TGCGCCAGCAGCCGTCCCGGGACAGGGGGGAACAATGAGCAGTTCTTC. Its translation is CASSRPGTGGNNEQFF. The chain combines TRBV5-1 with TRBJ2-1, with 11 bases matching TRBD1. Trimming took 4 bases from V and 5 from J; bases not matched to a gene: 8. Germline loops: CDR1 SGHRS, CDR2 YFSETQ. This CDR3 has 16 residues.

The chain links TRBV5-4 to TRBJ2-1; D gene ambiguous. V dropped 0 bases and J dropped 4 bases, with 14 bases sitting between them. The CDR3 consists of 16 residues. Germline loops: CDR1 SGHNT, CDR2 YYREEE (reference sequence). CDR3 nucleotides: TGTGCCAGCAGCTTGGCCGGTCTGTCCTCATACAATGAGCAGTTCTTC. Its translation is CASSLAGLSSYNEQFF.

The chain carries TRBV5-1 and TRBJ2-5; D might be TRBD1 (6 bases). CDR3 length: 15 amino acids. The V gene lost 0 bases and the J gene lost 5 bases, with 14 bases spanning the gap. Germline CDR1 reads SGHRS; CDR2 reads YFSETQ. CDR3 sequence: CASSLAGTRGETQYF. The CDR3 coding sequence is TGCGCCAGCAGCTTGGCCGGAACAAGGGGGGAGACCCAGTACTTC.

This clone came up a few times. The chain recombines TRBV18 with TRBJ2-3, with D possibly being TRBD2 (5 bases). CDR3 length: 15 amino acids. Trimming pared 3 bases from V and 7 bases from J, leaving 17 bases between. Germline V gene lookup returns CDR1 KGHSH and CDR2 LQKENI. CDR3 loop: CASSPDSLPPYTQYF. As DNA, the CDR3 is TGTGCCAGCTCACCGGACTCTCTCCCCCCCTATACGCAGTATTTT. Full variable domain (remainder filled in from reference TRBV18 and TRBJ2-3): NAGVMQNPRHLVRRRGQEARLRCSPMKGHSHVYWYRQLPEEGLKFMVYLQKENIIDESGMPKERFSAEFPKEGPSILRIQQVVRGDSAAYFCASSPDSLPPYTQYFGPGTRLTVL.

This sequence joins TRBV4-3 and TRBJ2-7, with 12 nucleotides matching TRBD2. CDR1 is LGHNA and CDR2 is YSLEER in the germline V gene. The ends lost 5 bases at V and 4 bases at J; junction bases unmatched: 6. This CDR3 spans 15 amino acids. The CDR3 nucleotides read TGCGCCAGCAGCGTTCTAGCGGGAGGGCTGTACGAGCAGTACTTC. This encodes CASSVLAGGLYEQYF.

This clone turned up a few times. This chain joins TRBV25-1 and TRBJ1-2; D ambiguous. The CDR3 is made up of 16 amino acids. Trimming removed 1 base at V and 9 bases at J, with 21 bases between. Germline V CDR1 and CDR2: MGHDK, SYGVNS. This chain's CDR3 is CASSEFLEETPYRYTF. CDR3 coding DNA: TGTGCCAGCAGTGAATTTTTAGAGGAGACCCCATACCGCTACACCTTC.

The gene calls are TRBV4-3 and TRBJ2-6, with D hard to call. V was pared by 1 base and J by 0 bases, with 10 bases between. Germline V CDR1 and CDR2: LGHNA, YSLEER. This CDR3 is 17 amino acids long. In DNA form, the CDR3 reads TGCGCCAGCAGCCAAGGGCAGGTTAGCTCTGGGGCCAACGTCCTGACTTTC. Amino acid sequence: CASSQGQVSSGANVLTF.